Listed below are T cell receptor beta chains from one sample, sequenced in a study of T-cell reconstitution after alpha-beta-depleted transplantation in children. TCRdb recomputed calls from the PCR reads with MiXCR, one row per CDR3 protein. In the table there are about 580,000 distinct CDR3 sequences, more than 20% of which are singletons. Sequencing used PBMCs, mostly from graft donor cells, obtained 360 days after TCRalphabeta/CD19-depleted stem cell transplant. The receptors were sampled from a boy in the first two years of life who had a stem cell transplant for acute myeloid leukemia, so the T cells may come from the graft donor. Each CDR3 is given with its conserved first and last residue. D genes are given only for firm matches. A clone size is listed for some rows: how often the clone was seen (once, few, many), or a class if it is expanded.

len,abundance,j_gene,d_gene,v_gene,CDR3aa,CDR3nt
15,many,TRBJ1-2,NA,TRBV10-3,CAISESNPSNYGYTF,TGTGCCATCAGTGAGTCGAACCCCTCTAACTATGGCTACACCTTC
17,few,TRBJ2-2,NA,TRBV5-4,CASSLGTGTVNTGELFF,TGTGCCAGCAGCTTGGGGACCGGGACCGTTAACACCGGGGAGCTGTTTTTT
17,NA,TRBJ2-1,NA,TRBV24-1,CATSGSDLGSSYNEQFF,TGTGCCACCAGTGGTTCAGATCTTGGGAGCTCCTACAATGAGCAGTTCTTC
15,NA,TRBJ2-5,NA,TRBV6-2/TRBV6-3,CASSSHSGSSETQYF,TGTGCCAGCAGCTCTCATAGCGGTAGTTCGGAGACCCAGTACTTC
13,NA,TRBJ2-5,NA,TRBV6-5,CASTYLVGETQYF,TGTGCCAGCACGTACCTTGTGGGAGAGACCCAGTACTTC
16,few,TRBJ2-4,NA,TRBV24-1,CATSDKGVGAKNIQYF,TGTGCCACCAGTGATAAAGGTGTGGGGGCCAAAAACATTCAGTACTTC
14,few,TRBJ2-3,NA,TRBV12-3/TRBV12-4,CASSLAGRSDTQYF,TGTGCCAGCAGTTTAGCGGGGAGATCAGATACGCAGTATTTT
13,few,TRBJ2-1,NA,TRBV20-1,CSALSGRYNEQFF,TGCAGTGCTCTTAGCGGCCGTTACAATGAGCAGTTCTTC
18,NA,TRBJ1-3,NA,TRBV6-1,CASTPRGPRRRQGNTIYF,TGTGCCAGCACTCCCCGGGGACCCAGAAGAAGGCAAGGAAACACCATATATTTT
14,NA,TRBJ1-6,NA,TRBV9,CASSVGGNNSPLHF,TGTGCCAGCAGCGTAGGGGGAAATAATTCACCCCTCCACTTT